The clone carrying this T cell receptor (beta chain) occurred a few times. Its antigen is as yet unknown. MiXCR was run by TCRdb on the 5' RACE reads, yielding one entry per CDR3 protein. The sample has under 600,000 distinct CDR3 sequences, about 14% seen once. The source of the sample is a study of T cells after yellow fever vaccination. Looked up from germline, CDR1 is SGHRS and CDR2 is YFSETQ. The CDR3 is 14 amino acids. V was cut by 7 bases and J by 2 bases, with 16 bases left in between. Study-wide results and caveats: The CD4 and CD8 compartments had a small share of their clonotypes in common.

Sequences were derived from PBMCs, sampled on the day of the yellow fever booster vaccination. The chain recombines TRBV5-1 with TRBJ2-7, with unresolved D. This sequence originates from a man younger than 45 who received the YFV17D yellow fever vaccine. The CDR3 here is CASLRFDTPYEQYF. CDR3 bases: TGCGCCAGCCTTAGATTTGACACACCCTACGAGCAGTACTTC.